This TCR beta chain was captured in a study of T cell repertoires in cytomegalovirus infection. Whole-study context: Selected CMV epitopes included recently identified HLA-C-restricted ones as well as well-studied HLA-B-restricted ones.

V dropped 3 bases and J dropped 8; count of bases not matched to a gene: 18. Germline assignment: CDR1 SGHVS and CDR2 FNYEAQ. CDR3 length: 19 amino acids. This clonotype was picked up a small number of times. Antigen unknown. TCRdb called the reads again in MiXCR, with one record for every CDR3 protein. The table lists 150,000 or so distinct CDR3 sequences, about 22% of them singletons, with 20% to 30% in the top ten. The source material was CD8+ T cells from cultured PBMCs, sampled from culture after CMV antigen stimulation. The source is a human donor in good health (CMV status not recorded). Some clones in this sample may be carry-over from other donors' samples. V and J are TRBV7-6 and TRBJ2-3; TRBD2 matches 12 bases. CDR3 residues: CASSFTPGLAGRLLPTQYF. The CDR3 coding sequence is TGTGCCAGCAGCTTCACACCCGGACTAGCGGGGAGGTTGCTGCCTACGCAGTATTTT.